This T cell receptor beta chain was identified in a study of cytomegalovirus exposure and HLA in healthy donors. For the study at large: Researchers found that approximately 80% of about 400 genotyped donors fell within the Caucasian-associated ancestry cluster.

PCR employed 60 Vbeta and 13 Jbeta primers. Sequenced by immunoSEQ multiplex PCR; TCRdb stores in-frame clones only, minus some. Here the sample spans 110,000 to 150,000 clones, around 72% being singletons. Of note for this clone: Its cognate antigen is unknown.

General study findings and limits: Later on, a genetic analysis was performed. It linked a missense variant in DCLRE1C with V- and J-gene trimming of TCR beta. Highly shared variants forming one cluster were likely a sequencing artifact. Some V segments, including TRBV6-2 and TRBV6-3, were excluded as indistinguishable.

The CDR3 has 13 amino acids. Per the germline V gene, CDR1 is SEHNR and CDR2 is FQNEAQ (reference sequence). Deletions cut 5 bases from V and 4 bases from J, with 11 bases between. This TCR was sampled from a man between 18 and 29 years old in good health and CMV-seropositive. The sample was PBMCs. The chain carries TRBV7-9 and TRBJ1-1; possibly TRBD1 for D (6 bases). The CDR3 region is CASSDDRFTEAFF. CDR3 nucleotides: TGTGCCAGCAGCGACGACAGGTTCACTGAAGCTTTCTTT.